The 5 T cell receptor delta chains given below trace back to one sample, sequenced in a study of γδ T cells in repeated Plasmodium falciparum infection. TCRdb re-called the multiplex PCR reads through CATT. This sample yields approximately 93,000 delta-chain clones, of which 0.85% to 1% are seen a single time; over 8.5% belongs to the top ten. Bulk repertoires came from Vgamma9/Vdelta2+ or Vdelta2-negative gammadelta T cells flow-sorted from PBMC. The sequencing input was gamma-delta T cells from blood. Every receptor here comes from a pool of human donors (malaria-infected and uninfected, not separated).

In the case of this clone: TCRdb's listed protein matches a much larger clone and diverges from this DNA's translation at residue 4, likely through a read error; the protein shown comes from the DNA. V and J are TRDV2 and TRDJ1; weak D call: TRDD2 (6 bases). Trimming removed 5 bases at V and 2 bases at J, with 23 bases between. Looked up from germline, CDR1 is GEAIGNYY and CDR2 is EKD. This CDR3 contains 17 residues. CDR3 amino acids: CACGKAFHLGCTDKLIF. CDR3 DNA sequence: TGTGCCTGTGGCAAGGCCTTCCACTTGGGGTGTACCGATAAACTCATCTTT.

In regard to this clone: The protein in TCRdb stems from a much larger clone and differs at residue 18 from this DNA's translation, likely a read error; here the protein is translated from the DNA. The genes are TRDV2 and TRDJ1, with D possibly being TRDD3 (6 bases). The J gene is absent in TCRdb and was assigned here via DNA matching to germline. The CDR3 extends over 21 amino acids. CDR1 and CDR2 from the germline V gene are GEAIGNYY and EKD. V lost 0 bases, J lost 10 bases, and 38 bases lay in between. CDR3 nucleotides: TGTGCCTGTGACACCGTGTACGTAGGGGATCGCCGAGGGTTAGCGACTCATAGACTCATCTTT. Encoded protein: CACDTVYVGDRRGLATHRLIF.

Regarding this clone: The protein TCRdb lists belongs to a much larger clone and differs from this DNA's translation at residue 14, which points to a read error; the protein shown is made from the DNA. The CDR3 sequence: CACDTKAWGGPTTNKLIF. CDR3 coding DNA: TGTGCCTGTGACACTAAGGCCTGGGGGGGGCCCACAACCAATAAACTCATCTTT. The rearrangement uses TRDV2 and TRDJ1; TRDD3 aligns across 7 bases. Germline matching of the DNA provided the J gene here, since TCRdb leaves it blank. This CDR3 contains 18 residues. The J segment lost 6 bases and the V segment lost 1 base, leaving 19 bases of the junction unmatched. CDR1 is GEAIGNYY, CDR2 EKD, per germline.

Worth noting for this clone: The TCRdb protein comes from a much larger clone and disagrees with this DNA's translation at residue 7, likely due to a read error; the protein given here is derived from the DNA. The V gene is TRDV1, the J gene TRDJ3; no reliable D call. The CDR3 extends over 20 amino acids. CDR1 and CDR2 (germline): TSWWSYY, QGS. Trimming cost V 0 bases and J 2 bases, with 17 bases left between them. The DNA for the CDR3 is TGTGCTCTTGGGGAACTATGTTGCCCCCTCCAAACCTGGGACACCCGACAGATGTTTTTC. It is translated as CALGELCCPLQTWDTRQMFF.

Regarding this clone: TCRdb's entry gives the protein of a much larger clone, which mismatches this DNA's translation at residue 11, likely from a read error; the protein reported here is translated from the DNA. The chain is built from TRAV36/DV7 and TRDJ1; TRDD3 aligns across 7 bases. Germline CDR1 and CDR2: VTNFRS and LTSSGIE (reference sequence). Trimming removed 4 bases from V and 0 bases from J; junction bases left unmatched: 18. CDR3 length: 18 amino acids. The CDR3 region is CAVMRPGDKGQYTDKLIF. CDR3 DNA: TGTGCTGTGATGCGTCCCGGGGATAAGGGGCAGTACACCGATAAACTCATCTTT.